These 20 T cell receptor beta chains were all obtained from the same sample, sequenced in a study of control samples from healthy donors and cancer patients. The method was immunoSEQ multiplex PCR; TCRdb's version includes in-frame clones alone and lacks a portion of them. The table shows some 74,000 clones, with roughly 93% occurring only once. Sequences were obtained from blood. The receptors were gathered from a woman aged 30 to 39 in good health.

The chain recombines TRBV5-1 with TRBJ1-1; D call uncertain. The CDR3 has 11 residues. Germline V CDR1 and CDR2: SGHRS, YFSETQ. V was cut by 4 bases and J by 0 bases, with 1 base left in between. CDR3 loop: CASSLNTEAFF. The CDR3 coding sequence is TGCGCCAGCAGCCTGAACACTGAAGCTTTCTTT.

The CDR3 spells CASSLLAEKLFF. Here the CDR3 DNA reads TGTGCCAGCAGTTTATTAGCCGAAAAACTGTTTTTT. The gene calls are TRBV28 and TRBJ1-4; D gene ambiguous. Per the germline V gene, CDR1 is MDHEN and CDR2 is SYDVKM. The V end was cut by 1 base, the J end by 8 bases, with 5 bases between. The CDR3 runs 12 residues.

The V call is TRBV6-1, the J call TRBJ1-1, with 7 nucleotides matching TRBD1. V was clipped by 4 bases and J by 1 base; unmatched bases: 9. The CDR3 sequence is 16 residues long. Germline loops: CDR1 MNHNS, CDR2 SASEGT. The DNA for the CDR3 is TGTGCCAGCAGTGGCGACCTGGGACAGTCGAACACTGAAGCTTTCTTT. Translation: CASSGDLGQSNTEAFF.

The chain couples TRBV15 to TRBJ1-5; D ambiguous. The ends were cut back, 3 bases at V and 1 base at J, with 4 bases in the middle. The CDR3 is 13 residues long. Germline values: CDR1 LNHNV, CDR2 YYDKDF (reference sequence). The CDR3 nucleotides read TGTGCCACCAGCAGGAGGAGCAATCAGCCCCAGCATTTT. Residues: CATSRRSNQPQHF.

This chain connects TRBV6-5 to TRBJ2-2; D gene unclear. In germline, CDR1 is MNHEY, CDR2 SVGAGI. The CDR3 totals 15 residues. The V end lost 2 bases, the J end lost 4 bases, and 11 bases lay between the germline ends. This CDR3 is CASSYEELGTGELFF. CDR3 sequence (DNA): TGTGCCAGCAGTTACGAGGAGTTAGGCACCGGGGAGCTGTTTTTT.

The chain is built from TRBV3-1 (or the pseudogene TRBV3-2) and TRBJ2-5; possibly TRBD1 for D (6 bases). The CDR3 extends over 13 amino acids. Germline CDR1 and CDR2: LGHDT and YNNKEL (reference sequence). The V end lost 3 bases, the J end lost 2 bases, and 7 bases lay between the germline ends. The DNA of the CDR3 is TGTGCCAGCAGCCAGGGGGCTCAAGAGACCCAGTACTTC. Its protein is CASSQGAQETQYF.

V and J are TRBV6-6 and TRBJ1-5, with D perhaps TRBD1 (5 bases). CDR1 MNHNY and CDR2 SVGAGI come from the germline V gene (reference sequence). The CDR3 sequence is 14 residues long. V lost 8 bases, J lost 6 bases, and 17 bases lay in between. This chain's CDR3 is CASGDLGAGQPQHF. In nucleotides, the CDR3 is TGTGCCAGCGGAGACCTAGGGGCAGGTCAGCCCCAGCATTTT.

This chain uses TRBV5-1 with TRBJ1-4, with 9 bases aligning to TRBD1. The V gene end was trimmed by 3 bases and the J gene end by 8 bases; junction bases not matched to a gene: 5. The CDR3 runs to 14 residues. Germline V lookup: CDR1 SGHRS, CDR2 YFSETQ. The CDR3 DNA follows: TGCGCCAGCAGCTGGGGGGACAGGGACGAAAAACTGTTTTTT. Translating it yields CASSWGDRDEKLFF.

The chain combines TRBV6-6 with TRBJ2-7; 10 bases fit TRBD2. The V gene end was trimmed by 0 bases and the J gene end by 3 bases; junction bases not matched to a gene: 2. Germline loops: CDR1 MNHNY, CDR2 SVGAGI (reference sequence). The CDR3 runs to 15 residues. The CDR3 region is CASSYSRTSGYEQYF. The CDR3 region has the DNA TGTGCCAGCAGTTACTCGAGGACTAGCGGCTACGAGCAGTACTTC.

This sequence joins TRBV27 and TRBJ1-1; no clear D. The CDR3 consists of 14 residues. Per germline, CDR1 MNHEY and CDR2 SMNVEV (reference sequence). The V gene lost 0 bases and the J gene lost 5 bases, with 10 bases spanning the gap. DNA for the CDR3: TGTGCCAGCAGTTTATCTCAAAGACGGACTGAAGCTTTCTTT. Its protein is CASSLSQRRTEAFF.

The J gene is TRBJ2-5, the V gene TRBV27; 7 bases agree with TRBD1. In germline, CDR1 is MNHEY, CDR2 SMNVEV (reference sequence). The V gene end was trimmed by 8 bases and the J gene end by 4 bases; junction bases not matched to a gene: 4. The CDR3 is 12 residues long. CDR3 in amino acids: CASLTGRETQYF. The CDR3 bases are TGTGCCAGCCTGACAGGGAGAGAGACCCAGTACTTC.

The chain joins TRBV5-1 to TRBJ2-3, with 7 bases lining up with TRBD1. V trimming: 3 bases; J trimming: 3 bases; junction bases outside the gene matches: 7. Germline lookup yields CDR1 SGHRS and CDR2 YFSETQ. The CDR3 contains 15 residues. CDR3 bases: TGCGCCAGCAGCTGGAACAGGGGTGGAACAGATACGCAGTATTTT. Translated: CASSWNRGGTDTQYF.

On this clone: Additional DNA sequences in this sample encode the identical CDR3. The V gene is TRBV9, the J gene TRBJ2-2; the D is unclear. V was trimmed by 4 bases and J by 2 bases, leaving 3 bases between them. Per germline, CDR1 SGDLS and CDR2 YYNGEE. The CDR3 sequence is 12 residues long. CDR3 in amino acids: CASSPNTGELFF. CDR3 bases: TGTGCCAGCAGCCCTAACACCGGGGAGCTGTTTTTT.

Only a few counts were recorded for this clone. The V gene is TRBV20-1, the J gene TRBJ1-1, with 9 bases fitting TRBD1. The CDR3 consists of 16 residues. Germline trimming cut 3 bases from V and 2 bases from J; bases unmatched to any gene: 10. Germline V CDR1 and CDR2: DFQATT, SNEGSKA (reference sequence). The CDR3 is CSASAKDRGLNTEAFF. CDR3 sequence (DNA): TGCAGTGCTAGTGCAAAGGACAGGGGACTTAACACTGAAGCTTTCTTT.

The chain couples TRBV5-8 to TRBJ2-3; 12 nucleotides align to TRBD2. The germline V gene encodes CDR1 SGHTS and CDR2 YDEGEE. Trimming cost V 0 bases and J 5 bases; bases outside gene matches: 10. CDR3 length: 18 amino acids. The CDR3, as DNA: TGTGCCAGCAGCTTGGTGGAGTCTAGCGGGGGGGCCGGAGATACGCAGTATTTT. It codes for CASSLVESSGGAGDTQYF.

The J gene is TRBJ2-3, the V gene TRBV19; D may be TRBD2 (6 bases). Germline loops: CDR1 LNHDA, CDR2 SQIVND (reference sequence). The CDR3 extends over 17 amino acids. The V gene lost 6 bases and the J gene lost 2 bases, with 21 bases spanning the gap. The CDR3 bases are TGTGCCAGTAGCCCCTGGGTTATGGGGGGTGACACAGATACGCAGTATTTT. This encodes CASSPWVMGGDTDTQYF.

This chain connects TRBV3-1 (or the pseudogene TRBV3-2) to TRBJ1-5, with 8 bases matching TRBD1. V lost 3 bases to trimming and J lost 7 bases; unmatched junction nucleotides: 8. The length of the CDR3 is 15 residues. Germline V gene lookup returns CDR1 LGHDT and CDR2 YNNKEL (reference sequence). The CDR3: CASSQGRGREQPQHF. Here the CDR3 DNA reads TGTGCCAGCAGCCAGGGCAGGGGGCGGGAGCAGCCCCAGCATTTT.

The chain uses TRBV7-3 and TRBJ1-1; weak D call: TRBD1 (6 bases). Germline V CDR1 and CDR2: SGHTA, FQGTGA. The CDR3 totals 14 residues. V was trimmed by 2 bases and J by 3 bases, leaving 10 bases between them. DNA of the CDR3: TGTGCCAGCAGCTTAGGGGGCGCGGACACTGAAGCTTTCTTT. Protein product: CASSLGGADTEAFF.

The gene calls are TRBV6-6 and TRBJ1-6; 7 bases are shared with TRBD1. CDR1 and CDR2 (germline): MNHNY, SVGAGI (reference sequence). The CDR3 is 14 amino acids. J gave up 8 bases and V 6 bases, and 7 bases lay outside the gene matches. The CDR3 DNA follows: TGTGCCAGCAGCTTACAGCAGGGGGATTCACCCCTCCACTTT. Translating it yields CASSLQQGDSPLHF.

The chain combines TRBV12-3 or TRBV12-4 with TRBJ2-5; D gene unclear. This CDR3 spans 12 amino acids. V lost 3 bases and J 7 bases, leaving 9 bases between the germline ends. CDR3 protein: CASSFSGVTQYF. CDR3 in DNA: TGTGCCAGCAGTTTTTCCGGTGTGACCCAGTACTTC.